The 27 T cell receptor beta chains reported below all come from one sample, sequenced in a study of Graves' ophthalmopathy and Graves' hyperthyroidism. RNA transcripts served as template for amplifying TCR beta CDR3 sequences. The first round was an RT-PCR with HTBI primers, and the second round was a multiplex PCR. Each CDR3 protein gets one entry after TCRdb re-called the multiplex PCR reads with MiXCR. The sample records around 670,000 distinct CDR3 sequences, around 40% being singletons. The sequencing sample was made of peripheral blood. These receptors were taken from an adult man with Graves' ophthalmopathy.

The rearrangement uses TRBV2 and TRBJ1-1, with D possibly matching TRBD1 (6 bases). CDR1 and CDR2 from the germline V gene are SNHLY and FYNNEI. This CDR3 is 15 amino acids long. The germline V and J ends were trimmed by 5 bases and 6 bases, with 19 bases remaining between them. This CDR3 is CASSLFRTAGAEAFF. For the CDR3, the DNA is TGTGCCAGCAGTTTATTCCGGACAGCTGGCGCTGAAGCTTTCTTT.

The chain carries TRBV7-3 and TRBJ1-3; D gene uncertain. With 3 bases removed from V and 3 bases from J, the gap between germline ends came to 9 bases. Germline V gene sequence: CDR1 SGHTA, CDR2 FQGTGA. CDR3 length: 14 residues. The CDR3: CASSFVGLGNTIYF. CDR3 DNA sequence: TGTGCCAGCAGCTTCGTCGGGCTTGGAAACACCATATATTTT.

The chain carries TRBV10-3 and TRBJ1-3; a weak D match, TRBD1 (5 bases). The V gene lost 2 bases and the J gene lost 6 bases, with 17 bases spanning the gap. The CDR3 length is 16 residues. Germline V gives CDR1 ENHRY, CDR2 SYGVKD. The CDR3 DNA sequence: TGTGCCATCAGTGAGGTGAGGGGACCTAATGAAAACACCATATATTTT. Amino acid sequence: CAISEVRGPNENTIYF.

This chain links TRBV5-6 with TRBJ2-5; 7 positions agree with TRBD2. With V trimmed by 4 bases and J by 5 bases, 11 bases remained unmatched. The germline V gene has CDR1 SGHDT and CDR2 YYEEEE. This CDR3 comprises 15 residues. The CDR3 nucleotides read TGTGCCAGCAGCCGAAGACTAGCCCGGCGGGAGACCCAGTACTTC. Protein sequence: CASSRRLARRETQYF.

This chain connects TRBV10-3 to TRBJ2-7, with D perhaps assigned TRBD1 or TRBD2 (6 bases each). CDR1 is ENHRY, CDR2 SYGVKD, per germline. The V gene lost 8 bases and the J gene lost 7 bases, with 18 bases spanning the gap. The CDR3 is made up of 13 amino acids. The DNA of the CDR3 is TGTGCCATCCGGCCGGGGGACACCGGGGAGCAGTACTTC. The encoded protein is CAIRPGDTGEQYF.

This clonotype was picked up many times. J is TRBJ2-5 and V is TRBV14; D possibly corresponds to TRBD1 (6 bases). The germline V gene has CDR1 SGHDN and CDR2 FVKESK. Trimming took off 0 bases at V and 11 bases at J, with 13 bases between the two ends. This CDR3 is built from 13 residues. The CDR3 bases are TGTGCCAGCAGCCAAGATTGGGGACATAGGCAGTACTTC. Translated: CASSQDWGHRQYF.

The CDR3 region has the DNA TGTGCCAGCGGATTAGGGGGAGGAAACACCATATATTTT. This gives the protein CASGLGGGNTIYF. The chain recombines TRBV7-2 with TRBJ1-3; TRBD1 might be the D (6 bases). The ends were cut back, 8 bases at V and 4 bases at J, with 12 bases in the middle. Germline V lookup: CDR1 SGHTA, CDR2 FQGNSA. The CDR3 sequence is 13 residues long. Together with reference TRBV7-2 and TRBJ1-3, the CDR3 gives the full variable domain: GAGVSQSPSNKVTEKGKDVELRCDPISGHTALYWYRQSLGQGLEFLIYFQGNSAPDKSGLPSDRFSAERTGGSVSTLTIQRTQQEDSAVYLCASGLGGGNTIYFGEGSWLTVV.

Worth noting for this clonotype: The junction shows a germline mismatch at one end, possibly a read error. The rearrangement joins TRBV25-1 to TRBJ2-2, with a tentative D call TRBD1 (6 bases). The germline V gene encodes CDR1 MGHDK and CDR2 SYGVNS. The CDR3 has 15 amino acids. The CDR3 nucleotides are TGTGCCAGCAGCTTAGCGCGTGGGGGCACCGGGAAGCTGTTTTTT. Its protein is CASSLARGGTGKLFF.

This clonotype was detected a few times. At one end the junction does not follow the germline gene, possibly because of a read error. The V gene is TRBV7-3, the J gene TRBJ1-4, with 7 bases identical to TRBD1. CDR3 size: 15 residues. The germline CDR1 and CDR2 sequences are SGHTA and FQGTGA. In DNA form, the CDR3 reads TGTGCCAGCAGCTTTCAGGGGACAGAGAATGAAAAGCTGTTTTTT. Amino acid sequence: CASSFQGTENEKLFF.

DNA for the CDR3: TGCGCCAGTTCGACAGGGATCGAAAACATTCAGTACTTC. This encodes CASSTGIENIQYF. V and J are TRBV10-2 and TRBJ2-4, with 7 bases identical to TRBD1. The CDR3 has 13 amino acids. The ends lost 9 bases at V and 5 bases at J; junction bases unmatched: 7. Per germline, CDR1 WSHSY and CDR2 SAAADI.

The CDR3 is CASSGTSGSNEQYF. For the CDR3, the DNA is TGTGCCAGCTCCGGGACTAGCGGGAGCAACGAGCAGTACTTC. V usage is TRBV25-1 and J usage is TRBJ2-7, with 14 bases that match TRBD2. Germline lookup yields CDR1 MGHDK and CDR2 SYGVNS. The ends lost 8 bases at V and 5 bases at J; junction bases unmatched: 5. CDR3 length: 14 residues.

This clonotype occurred many times. The gene calls are TRBV20-1 and TRBJ2-7; D uncertain. Trimming took off 6 bases at V and 0 bases at J, with 6 bases between the two ends. Germline CDR1 reads DFQATT; CDR2 reads SNEGSKA (reference sequence). This CDR3 comprises 11 residues. CDR3 loop: CSAERSYEQYF. In nucleotides, the CDR3 is TGCAGTGCGGAGCGCTCCTACGAGCAGTACTTC.

This clonotype showed up many times. CDR3 DNA sequence: TGTGCCACCCGTCTCGGAAACACCATATATTTT. Its translation: CATRLGNTIYF. The gene calls are TRBV10-3 and TRBJ1-3; D is uncertain. V lost 10 bases, J lost 4 bases, and 8 bases lay in between. The CDR3 sequence is 11 residues long. Germline-derived CDR1 and CDR2 are ENHRY and SYGVKD.

This clonotype has at least ten counts. The V gene is TRBV10-3, the J gene TRBJ1-5, with D uncertain. From germline, CDR1 is ENHRY and CDR2 SYGVKD. This CDR3 contains 15 residues. Trimming left V 6 bases short and J 0 bases short, with 12 bases between. CDR3 DNA sequence: TGTGCCATCAGCTTTGAAGAGTTTAGCAATCAGCCCCAGCATTTT. This encodes CAISFEEFSNQPQHF.

The chain links TRBV29-1 to TRBJ2-5; D is possibly TRBD1 (5 bases). The J call is in doubt because the DNA end fits TRBJ2-7 better. The CDR3 runs 11 residues. Germline lookup yields CDR1 SQVTM and CDR2 ANQGSEA. In DNA, the CDR3 is TGCAGCGCGTCGACAGATTACGAGCAGTACTTC. Protein product: CSASTDYEQYF.

The sample holds many counts of this clonotype. The rearrangement uses TRBV7-6 and TRBJ1-1, with D hard to call. V was clipped by 7 bases and J by 2 bases, with 11 bases between them. Germline loops: CDR1 SGHVS, CDR2 FNYEAQ. CDR3 length equals 13 residues. CDR3 sequence reads: CASMKSRNTEAFF. In DNA, the CDR3 is TGTGCCAGCATGAAGAGCCGCAACACTGAAGCTTTCTTT.

The chain carries TRBV12-3 or TRBV12-4 and TRBJ1-1; 12 bases are shared with TRBD1. The CDR3 runs to 15 residues. After removal of 0 bases from V and 7 bases from J, the junction contained 3 bases not matched to a gene. This CDR3 is CASSLAGQGAGEAFF. CDR3 sequence (DNA): TGTGCCAGCAGTTTAGCGGGACAGGGGGCCGGTGAAGCTTTCTTT.

Remarks on this clonotype: A much larger clone differs from this one at a single base, so this may be a read error. The chain recombines TRBV6-6 with TRBJ1-1; 9 nucleotides line up with TRBD1. The CDR3 is made up of 14 amino acids. In germline, CDR1 is MNHNY, CDR2 SVGAGI (reference sequence). The chain's CDR3 is CASRPTGGGDRASF. The CDR3, as DNA: TGTGCCAGCAGGCCGACAGGGGGTGGGGACAGAGCTTCCTTT.

This clonotype was observed at least ten times. The rearrangement links TRBV15 to TRBJ2-5, with D maybe TRBD1 (6 bases). V shed 7 bases and J shed 1 base, with 13 bases lying between them. The CDR3 contains 14 residues. In germline, CDR1 is LNHNV, CDR2 YYDKDF (reference sequence). Here the CDR3 DNA reads TGTGCCACCACTGGATGGGACACCCAAGAGACCCAGTACTTC. This encodes CATTGWDTQETQYF.

This clonotype was seen only a few times. The gene calls are TRBV15 and TRBJ2-2; the D is unclear. Trimming shortened V by 0 bases and J by 4 bases, and 6 bases separated the two germline ends. This CDR3 has 14 residues. Germline assignment: CDR1 LNHNV and CDR2 YYDKDF (reference sequence). In DNA form, the CDR3 reads TGTGCCACCAGCAGAGATACGGCCACCGGGGAGCTGTTTTTT. Protein product: CATSRDTATGELFF.

V and J are TRBV14 and TRBJ2-5; D not resolved. CDR1 and CDR2 (germline): SGHDN, FVKESK. V was trimmed by 1 base and J by 3 bases, leaving 15 bases between them. The CDR3 contains 16 residues. CDR3 residues: CASSQAFGPREETQYF. CDR3 sequence (DNA): TGTGCCAGCAGCCAAGCTTTCGGACCCCGGGAAGAGACCCAGTACTTC.

The rearrangement links TRBV7-2 to TRBJ1-1; 9 bases fit TRBD1. The CDR3 loop spans 15 amino acids. The germline gives CDR1 SGHTA, CDR2 FQGNSA. V lost 7 bases and J lost 0; bases outside the gene matches: 6. The CDR3 is CASTYRDRVNTEAFF. The DNA of the CDR3 is TGTGCCAGCACCTACCGGGACAGGGTGAACACTGAAGCTTTCTTT.

Concerning this clonotype: One end of the junction fails to match germline, which may point to a read error. The chain employs TRBV20-1 and TRBJ1-6, with D maybe TRBD1 (5 bases). This CDR3 is built from 18 residues. Germline V CDR1 and CDR2: DFQATT, SNEGSKA (reference sequence). The CDR3 DNA sequence: TGCAGTGCCCGGATCGGATCGGGGGGTTGGTCCTATAATTCATCCCTCCACTTT. Translating it yields CSARIGSGGWSYNSSLHF.

The gene calls are TRBV2 and TRBJ1-5, with 8 positions matching TRBD1. The J segment lost 11 bases and the V segment lost 3 bases, leaving 6 bases of the junction unmatched. The length of the CDR3 is 13 residues. Germline V CDR1 and CDR2: SNHLY, FYNNEI. CDR3 sequence: CASSETGVETQHF. DNA of the CDR3: TGTGCCAGCAGTGAGACAGGGGTAGAGACCCAGCATTTT.

Note on this clonotype: One end of the junction fails to match germline, which may point to a read error. This chain connects TRBV24-1 to TRBJ1-5; the match to TRBD1 covers 10 bases. CDR3 length: 17 residues. The germline V gene encodes CDR1 KGHDR and CDR2 SFDVKD. CDR3 loop: CASSLGSGTGGNQPQHF. The CDR3, as DNA: TGTGCCAGCAGTTTAGGCAGCGGGACAGGGGGCAATCAGCCCCAGCATTTT.

This chain uses TRBV14 with TRBJ1-1; no firm D call. The V end lost 0 bases, the J end lost 0 bases, and 14 bases lay between the germline ends. Germline assignment: CDR1 SGHDN and CDR2 FVKESK. This CDR3 is 17 amino acids long. The CDR3: CASSQDIVPQMNTEAFF. DNA of the CDR3: TGTGCCAGCAGCCAAGATATAGTCCCGCAGATGAACACTGAAGCTTTCTTT.

As regards this clonotype: One base away lies a much larger clone, so this may be a sequencing read error. This chain uses TRBV10-3 with TRBJ1-6, with 8 bases identical to TRBD1. CDR3 size: 15 residues. V lost 5 bases, J lost 10 bases, and 10 bases stayed unmatched. Germline V gene sequence: CDR1 ENHRY, CDR2 SYGVKD. CDR3 amino acids: CAISYSGQGGSPLHF. The CDR3 DNA reads as TGTGCCATCAGTTACTCCGGACAGGGTGGCTCACCCCTCCACTTT.